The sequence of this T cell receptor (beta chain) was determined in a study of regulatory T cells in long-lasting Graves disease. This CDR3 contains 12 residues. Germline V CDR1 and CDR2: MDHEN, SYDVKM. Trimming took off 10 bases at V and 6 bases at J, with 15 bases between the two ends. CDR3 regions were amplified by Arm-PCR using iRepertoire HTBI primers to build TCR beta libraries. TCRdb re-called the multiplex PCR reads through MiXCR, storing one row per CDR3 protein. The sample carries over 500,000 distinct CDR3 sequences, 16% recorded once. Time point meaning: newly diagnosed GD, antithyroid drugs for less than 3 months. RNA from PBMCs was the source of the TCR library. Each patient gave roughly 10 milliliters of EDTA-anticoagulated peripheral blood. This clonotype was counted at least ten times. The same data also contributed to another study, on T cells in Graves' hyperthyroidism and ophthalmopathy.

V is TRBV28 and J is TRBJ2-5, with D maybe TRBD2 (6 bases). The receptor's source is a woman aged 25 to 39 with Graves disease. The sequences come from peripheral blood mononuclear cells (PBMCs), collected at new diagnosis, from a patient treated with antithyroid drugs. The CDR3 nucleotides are TGTGCCACTGCGGTCGGGGGAAAGACCCAGTACTTC. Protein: CATAVGGKTQYF.